These 31 T cell receptor beta chains originate from one sample sequenced in a study (dated 2022 in TCRdb). Library creation used the immunoSEQ multiplex PCR assay. This is the immuneACCESS table as TCRdb keeps it, with only in-frame sequences that have V and J called. A part of the clones is gone; compared with another copy, unresolved V genes explain less than half, and the rest is unexplained. A total of 60,000 to 75,000 clones appear in this sample, 80% to 95% of them only once. The ten largest clones take up 4% to 5% of the sample. Sample: PBMCs. The origin of the receptors is a middle-aged man with rheumatoid arthritis.

The chain links TRBV25-1 to TRBJ2-5; D unclear. The CDR3 loop spans 16 amino acids. Trimming took 5 bases from V and 2 from J, leaving 18 bases between them. Germline CDR1 MGHDK, CDR2 SYGVNS. This chain's CDR3 is CASSIQHQESQETQYF. The CDR3 coding sequence is TGTGCCAGCAGTATACAACACCAGGAGTCGCAAGAGACCCAGTACTTC.

The V and J genes are TRBV6-5 and TRBJ1-1; D is undetermined. This CDR3 spans 13 amino acids. V was shortened by 4 bases and J by 1 base, with 7 bases between the two germline ends. Germline V gives CDR1 MNHEY, CDR2 SVGAGI. The CDR3 reads CASSSGGNTEAFF. The CDR3 nucleotides are TGTGCCAGCAGTTCCGGAGGGAACACTGAAGCTTTCTTT.

The chain is built from TRBV11-3 and TRBJ2-1; 8 positions agree with TRBD1. CDR1 and CDR2 (germline): SGHNT, YENEEA. V lost 5 bases and J lost 8; bases outside the gene matches: 17. The CDR3 extends over 17 amino acids. This CDR3 is CASSARSRGRNFDEQFF. The CDR3 bases are TGTGCCAGCAGCGCAAGAAGCAGGGGGCGCAATTTCGATGAGCAGTTCTTC.

The V call is TRBV12-3 or TRBV12-4, the J call TRBJ1-3; no clear D. V lost 3 bases and J 3 bases, leaving 0 bases between the germline ends. CDR3 size: 11 residues. This CDR3 is CASSFGNTIYF. CDR3 coding DNA: TGTGCCAGCAGTTTTGGAAACACCATATATTTT.

The V gene is TRBV4-3, the J gene TRBJ2-1; 10 bases fit TRBD2. CDR1 and CDR2 (germline): LGHNA, YSLEER. The CDR3 sequence is 17 residues long. J was trimmed by 3 bases and V by 1 base; bases with no gene match: 6. This CDR3 is CASSQVRASGSYNEQFF. The CDR3 coding sequence is TGCGCCAGCAGCCAAGTCAGGGCTAGCGGGAGCTACAATGAGCAGTTCTTC.

This clone was detected a few times. The V gene is TRBV6-5, the J gene TRBJ1-1; 7 bases align to TRBD1. After removal of 4 bases from V and 2 bases from J, the junction contained 4 bases not matched to a gene. Germline V CDR1 and CDR2: MNHEY, SVGAGI. The CDR3 length is 14 residues. The CDR3 DNA is TGTGCCAGCAGTTTAAACAGGGGAAACACTGAAGCTTTCTTT. The encoded protein is CASSLNRGNTEAFF.

V gene TRBV11-2 combines with J gene TRBJ1-2, with no clear D. Germline V gives CDR1 SGHAT, CDR2 FQNNGV. V dropped 5 bases and J dropped 2 bases, with 9 bases sitting between them. The length of the CDR3 is 13 residues. DNA for the CDR3: TGTGCCAGCAGCGTGGACGGCAACTATGGCTACACCTTC. Translating gives CASSVDGNYGYTF.

The chain uses TRBV18 and TRBJ2-7, with 7 bases matching TRBD1. Trimming removed 3 bases from V and 7 bases from J; junction bases left unmatched: 18. This CDR3 comprises 17 residues. CDR1 and CDR2 from the germline V gene are KGHSH and LQKENI. CDR3 in DNA: TGTGCCAGCTCACCCATAAGCCCGGGACAGCGCCCGTGGGAGCAGTACTTC. This codes for CASSPISPGQRPWEQYF.

The chain recombines TRBV16 with TRBJ1-2; D ambiguous. CDR1 is KGHSY and CDR2 is FQNENV in the germline V gene. The CDR3 length is 11 residues. Trimming removed 3 bases at V and 8 bases at J, with 7 bases between. CDR3 nucleotides: TGTGCCAGCAGCCACTGGGAGGGCTACACCTTC. Translation gives CASSHWEGYTF.

The sample holds one count of this clone. This chain links TRBV30 with TRBJ1-5; 8 bases are shared with TRBD1. CDR3 length equals 14 residues. The germline CDR1 and CDR2 sequences are GTSNPN and SVGIG (reference sequence). J lost 6 bases, V lost 3 bases, and 7 bases had no gene match. The CDR3 is CAWSPDRGSQPQHF. CDR3 DNA: TGTGCCTGGAGCCCCGACAGGGGAAGTCAGCCCCAGCATTTT.

This chain joins TRBV7-2 and TRBJ1-2, with D possibly TRBD1 on 5 matching bases. Germline loops: CDR1 SGHTA, CDR2 FQGNSA. This CDR3 is built from 13 residues. Deletions cut 4 bases from V and 7 bases from J, with 13 bases between. The CDR3 DNA sequence: TGTGCCAGCAGCTGGGGTGGAGGGGTTGGCTACACCTTC. Translation: CASSWGGGVGYTF.

This rearrangement joins TRBV27 to TRBJ1-2, with 12 nucleotides matching TRBD1. This CDR3 spans 16 amino acids. CDR1 is MNHEY, CDR2 SMNVEV, per germline (reference sequence). V lost 6 bases and J lost 1; bases outside the gene matches: 6. The CDR3 sequence is CASSSGTGGYNYGYTF. In DNA form, the CDR3 reads TGTGCCAGCAGCTCCGGGACAGGGGGCTATAACTATGGCTACACCTTC.

A note on this clone: The junction departs from germline at one end; a sequencing error may be responsible. Other DNA sequences within the sample encode an identical CDR3. The chain has TRBV29-1 and TRBJ2-7; 9 bases agree with TRBD2. The germline CDR1 and CDR2 sequences are SQVTM and ANQGSEA. CDR3 length: 15 residues. CDR3 sequence: CSVDWSSGRVDEQYF. The CDR3 DNA reads as TGCAGCGTTGATTGGAGTAGCGGGAGAGTCGACGAGCAGTATTTC.

This clone was counted only a few times. The V gene is TRBV19, the J gene TRBJ2-7, with a tentative D call TRBD1 (6 bases). The germline V gene has CDR1 LNHDA and CDR2 SQIVND (reference sequence). V lost 10 bases to trimming and J lost 1 base, with 14 bases between them. This CDR3 has 13 residues. The CDR3 coding sequence is TGTGCCACCTCGGGACACTATTCCTACGAGCAGTACTTC. As protein: CATSGHYSYEQYF.

V usage is TRBV2 and J usage is TRBJ1-4; D not certain. Germline loops: CDR1 SNHLY, CDR2 FYNNEI. The V and J ends lost 5 bases and 7 bases respectively, with 14 bases between them. This CDR3 region has 14 residues. Here the CDR3 reads CASSWSRESEKLFF. The CDR3, as DNA: TGTGCCAGCAGTTGGTCCCGGGAGAGTGAAAAACTGTTTTTT.

This sequence joins TRBV30 and TRBJ2-7; TRBD2 might be the D (6 bases). This CDR3 spans 13 amino acids. Germline CDR1 is GTSNPN and CDR2 is SVGIG (reference sequence). V shed 3 bases and J shed 9 bases, with 18 bases lying between them. This CDR3 reads CAWSPSGTFGQYF. CDR3 nucleotides: TGTGCCTGGAGCCCCTCCGGGACTTTTGGGCAGTACTTC.

The table lists this clone with a count of one. This chain connects TRBV18 to TRBJ2-2; TRBD1 aligns across 9 bases. The J segment lost 5 bases and the V segment lost 3 bases, leaving 4 bases of the junction unmatched. Germline lookup yields CDR1 KGHSH and CDR2 LQKENI. CDR3 length: 15 residues. CDR3 nucleotide sequence: TGTGCCAGCTCACCCAGGGACAGGGCAACCGGGGAGCTGTTTTTT. Translation: CASSPRDRATGELFF.

This clone has a handful of counts. This chain uses TRBV29-1 with TRBJ1-5; TRBD1 might be the D (5 bases). The germline gives CDR1 SQVTM, CDR2 ANQGSEA. The CDR3 totals 14 residues. V gave up 5 bases and J gave up 3 bases, with 14 bases separating them. In DNA, the CDR3 is TGCAGCGTTTCCTCCCAGGGAGTCAATCAGCCCCAGCATTTT. Amino acid sequence: CSVSSQGVNQPQHF.

This rearrangement joins TRBV11-1 to TRBJ2-3, with TRBD1 matching over 9 bases. J gave up 5 bases and V 5 bases, and 5 bases lay outside the gene matches. The germline gives CDR1 SGHAT, CDR2 FQDESV (reference sequence). The CDR3 runs to 14 residues. CDR3 protein: CASSDLTGGDTQYF. The CDR3 DNA reads TGTGCCAGCAGCGATTTGACAGGGGGAGATACGCAGTATTTT.

The chain is built from TRBV4-1 and TRBJ2-1; 11 positions match TRBD2. Germline assignment: CDR1 MGHRA and CDR2 YSYEKL. V dropped 0 bases and J dropped 7; count of bases not matched to a gene: 8. The CDR3 is 17 residues long. The CDR3 loop reads CASSQDIAGGPINEQFF. The DNA of the CDR3 is TGCGCCAGCAGCCAAGATATAGCGGGAGGGCCGATAAATGAGCAGTTCTTC.

The chain couples TRBV25-1 to TRBJ2-1; D possibly corresponds to TRBD2 (5 bases). Germline assignment: CDR1 MGHDK and CDR2 SYGVNS. The germline V and J ends were trimmed by 3 bases and 3 bases, with 12 bases remaining between them. This CDR3 is built from 15 residues. The CDR3 region is CASSDRRVHYNEQFF. CDR3 sequence (DNA): TGTGCCAGCAGTGATCGGCGGGTTCACTACAATGAGCAGTTCTTC.

The rearrangement uses TRBV20-1 and TRBJ1-1; D remains ambiguous. This CDR3 spans 16 amino acids. Between the trimmed V and J ends, which lost 3 bases and 0 bases, there was a span of 17 bases. CDR1 and CDR2 (germline): DFQATT, SNEGSKA (reference sequence). CDR3 sequence reads: CSASYQGEPMNTEAFF. The CDR3 DNA reads as TGCAGTGCTAGTTACCAAGGTGAGCCCATGAACACTGAAGCTTTCTTT.

The rearrangement joins TRBV5-1 to TRBJ2-4; 9 nucleotides match TRBD2. CDR3 length: 15 residues. V lost 4 bases, J lost 5 bases, and 7 bases stayed unmatched. CDR1 SGHRS and CDR2 YFSETQ come from the germline V gene. CDR3 in DNA: TGCGCCAGCAGCCTGTTAGCGGGAGCGCAAAACATTCAGTACTTC. Amino acids: CASSLLAGAQNIQYF.

This rearrangement joins TRBV6-5 to TRBJ1-1; 8 nucleotides agree with TRBD1. Germline V gene sequence: CDR1 MNHEY, CDR2 SVGAGI. The CDR3 runs to 13 residues. Trimming at V came to 6 bases and at J to 1 base, leaving 1 base not matched to a gene. The CDR3 protein is CASSDRGNTEAFF. CDR3 bases: TGTGCCAGCAGCGACAGGGGGAACACTGAAGCTTTCTTT.

A single count supports this clone. This sequence joins TRBV10-2 and TRBJ1-2; 8 positions match TRBD1. CDR1 WSHSY and CDR2 SAAADI come from the germline V gene. Trimming at V came to 6 bases and at J to 3 bases, leaving 9 bases not matched to a gene. This CDR3 region has 15 residues. The DNA of the CDR3 is TGCGCCAGCAGCTACACAGGGGGAGCCGACTATGGCTACACCTTC. Protein: CASSYTGGADYGYTF.

CDR3 in DNA: TGTGCCAGCAGCTTGGCGCAGGGGACGGCAGATACGCAGTATTTT. It is translated as CASSLAQGTADTQYF. The chain couples TRBV5-5 to TRBJ2-3, with D tentatively TRBD1 (6 bases). Germline V CDR1 and CDR2: SGHKS, YYEKEE (reference sequence). The CDR3 spans 15 residues. Trimming left V 0 bases short and J 4 bases short, with 12 bases between.

The chain combines TRBV28 with TRBJ2-1; D not certain. Germline loops: CDR1 MDHEN, CDR2 SYDVKM. V lost 6 bases to trimming and J lost 8 bases, with 8 bases between them. This CDR3 spans 11 amino acids. The chain's CDR3 is CASSPQDEQFF. CDR3 coding DNA: TGTGCCAGCAGCCCCCAGGATGAGCAGTTCTTC.

This rearrangement joins TRBV5-6 to TRBJ1-6, with no clear D. With 0 bases removed from V and 7 bases from J, the gap between germline ends came to 11 bases. Germline V gene data show CDR1 as SGHDT and CDR2 as YYEEEE. CDR3 length: 15 amino acids. The CDR3 DNA reads as TGTGCCAGCAGCTTGGCCTTGTTGGGAAATTCACCCCTCCACTTT. Translating it yields CASSLALLGNSPLHF.

The chain couples TRBV24-1 to TRBJ2-1; TRBD1 matches at 10 bases. The trim removed 4 bases at V and 5 bases at J, leaving 7 bases unmatched. Germline V gene data show CDR1 as KGHDR and CDR2 as SFDVKD. This CDR3 region has 16 residues. The CDR3 protein is CATSEGGQGLDNEQFF. CDR3 coding DNA: TGTGCCACCAGTGAGGGGGGACAGGGGCTCGACAATGAGCAGTTCTTC.

CDR3 DNA sequence: TGTGCCAGCAGTTACTCATCGGGGGCAGGCAATTTCTATGAGCAGTTCTTC. Translation: CASSYSSGAGNFYEQFF. The gene calls are TRBV6-2 or TRBV6-3 and TRBJ2-1; perhaps D is TRBD1 or TRBD2 (6 bases each). This CDR3 has 17 amino acids. Trimming removed 0 bases from V and 8 bases from J, with 20 bases in between. CDR1 and CDR2 (germline): MNHEY, SVGEGT.

This clone was observed a handful of times. The chain recombines TRBV2 with TRBJ1-1, with a tentative D call TRBD1 (5 bases). V shed 2 bases and J shed 3 bases, with 16 bases lying between them. The germline gives CDR1 SNHLY, CDR2 FYNNEI. This CDR3 is 16 amino acids long. The CDR3 bases are TGTGCCAGCAGTGAACAACAAGGGGTCATTGACACTGAAGCTTTCTTT. Translated, it gives CASSEQQGVIDTEAFF.